Listed here is a single T cell receptor (beta chain). Time point in this sample: pre-reinfection, 55 to 20 weeks before reinfection detection. TCR sequencing was done directly ex vivo on sorted cells, without expansion in vitro. A couple of donors provided sorted CD3+ CD8+ CD45RO- naive CD8 T cells at all three reinfection time points. The data were obtained in a study of memory CD8 T cells in hepatitis C reinfection. Across the whole study: A positive HCV RNA test after two negatives ≥60 days apart defined reinfection. Between 55 and 20 weeks before reinfection detection, pre-reinfection samples were drawn.

Only in-frame clones appear in the TCRdb table, and some are missing; sequencing was by immunoSEQ multiplex PCR. The repertoire includes 50,000 or so clones, under 90% of them detected once, and around 1% sits in the top ten. The TCR sequence derives from a man aged 18 to 30 with hepatitis C virus infection. The sample consisted of naive CD8+ T cells sorted from blood.

DNA for the CDR3: TGTGCCAGTACCGCGGGGCAAGGCAATGAGCAGTTCTTC. It codes for CASTAGQGNEQFF. V is TRBV19 and J is TRBJ2-1, with D perhaps TRBD2 (6 bases). The V gene's germline CDR1 is LNHDA and CDR2 SQIVND (reference sequence). The germline V and J ends were trimmed by 7 bases and 6 bases, with 13 bases remaining between them. The length of the CDR3 is 13 residues.